Listed below are T cell receptor beta chains from one sample, sequenced in a study of T cell repertoires in cytomegalovirus infection. A single record per CDR3 protein comes from TCRdb applying MiXCR to the reads. This table holds hundreds of thousands of distinct CDR3 sequences, roughly 16% found once. Sequencing was done on a sample of PBMCs. The source of these receptors is a human donor in good health (CMV status not recorded). Some clones in this sample may be carry-over from other donors' samples. Each CDR3 is given with its conserved first and last residue. A D gene is named only where the DNA matches it firmly. Size tells how often a clone was seen (once, few, many) or the class of an expanded clone, and some rows leave it out.

TRBJ2-5 | few | TRBD2 | TRBV10-3 | TGTGCCATCAGTGGACCGGGACTAGCGGGCCTCCAAGAGACCCAGTACTTC | CAISGPGLAGLQETQYF
TRBJ2-1 | many | NA | TRBV7-9 | TGTGCCAGCAGCTTAGGCAGGGGCTCCTACAATGAGCAGTTCTTC | CASSLGRGSYNEQFF
TRBJ1-2 | few | NA | TRBV15 | TGTGCCACCAGCAGAGGTCACAGCTCTAACTATGGCTACACCTTC | CATSRGHSSNYGYTF
TRBJ2-2 | NA | NA | TRBV2 | TGTGCCAGCAGGGACTGGGCAGCGAACACCGGGGAGCTGTTTTTT | CASRDWAANTGELFF
TRBJ1-1 | NA | TRBD1 | TRBV19 | TGTGCCAGTAGTATATCTCCGGGACAGGGCGCTGAAGCTTTCTTT | CASSISPGQGAEAFF
TRBJ1-6 | few | TRBD1 | TRBV18 | TGTGCCAGCTCACCAGGGACAGGGGCAAGTTCACCCCTCCACTTT | CASSPGTGASSPLHF
TRBJ2-7 | NA | TRBD1 | TRBV29-1 | TGCAGCGTTGTGGTAGAGGACAGGCGTTCCTACGAGCAGTACTTC | CSVVVEDRRSYEQYF
TRBJ2-7 | many | NA | TRBV12-3/TRBV12-4 | TGTGCCAGCAGCAGATGGGATGGCGAGCAGTACTTC | CASSRWDGEQYF
TRBJ1-5 | NA | NA | TRBV20-1 | TGCAGTGCTAATGGGGGAAGCAATCAGCCCCAGCATTTT | CSANGGSNQPQHF
TRBJ2-5 | few | NA | TRBV18 | TGTGCCAGCTCACCACTGATTCAAGAGACCCAGTACTTC | CASSPLIQETQYF
TRBJ2-1 | many | TRBD2 | TRBV18 | TGTGCCAGCTCACTTAACTCGTTCGGGACTAGTCGGGATGAGCAGTTCTTC | CASSLNSFGTSRDEQFF
TRBJ1-4 | many | NA | TRBV15 | TGTGCCACCAGCAGGGGTTGGGTAGGACCTAATGAAAAACTGTTTTTT | CATSRGWVGPNEKLFF
TRBJ2-3 | few | NA | TRBV20-1 | TGCAGTGCTTTCGGGATCGGGGGTGTGAGGACAGATACGCAGTATTTT | CSAFGIGGVRTDTQYF
TRBJ2-3 | few | NA | TRBV6-1 | TGTGCCAGCAGCCAACTCAGATGGGACACAGATACGCAGTATTTT | CASSQLRWDTDTQYF
TRBJ1-2 | many | TRBD1 | TRBV7-2 | TGTGCCAGCAGCCTCAGGGACAGGGGAGTTGGCTACACCTTC | CASSLRDRGVGYTF
TRBJ2-6 | NA | NA | TRBV28 | TGTGCCGCACACTCTGGGGCCAACGTCCTGACTTTC | CAAHSGANVLTF
TRBJ2-7 | NA | NA | TRBV13 | TGTGCCAGCAGCCTAACGATGAGGGTTGTCCTAGCCCCGACAGGTTACGAGCAGTACTTC | CASSLTMRVVLAPTGYEQYF
TRBJ2-3 | many | TRBD1 | TRBV6-5 | TGTGCCAGCAGTTACGGACAGGGAACAGATACGCAGTATTTT | CASSYGQGTDTQYF
TRBJ2-5 | few | TRBD1 | TRBV7-9 | TGTGCCAGCAGTTCGACAGGGTCGACCCAGTACTTC | CASSSTGSTQYF
TRBJ1-5 | NA | NA | TRBV6-1 | TGTGCCAGCAGCGCCACCAATCAGCCCCAGCATTTT | CASSATNQPQHF
TRBJ2-2 | few | TRBD1 | TRBV25-1 | TGTGCCAGCAGCCAGGGGGCGGCTATCGGGGAGCTGTTTTTT | CASSQGAAIGELFF
TRBJ1-5 | few | NA | TRBV3-1 | TGTGCCAGCAGCCAAGTTTCAGGGACCGGGAACCCCCAGCATTTT | CASSQVSGTGNPQHF
TRBJ2-1 | few | TRBD1 | TRBV12-3/TRBV12-4 | TGTGCCAGCAGCCGGGACAGGTTCGGGGTAAGGCAGTTCTTC | CASSRDRFGVRQFF
TRBJ1-5 | few | NA | TRBV2 | TGTGCCAGCAGTGAAAGGGGTGGCAATCAGCCCCAGCATTTT | CASSERGGNQPQHF
TRBJ2-5 | NA | NA | TRBV2 | TGTGCCAGCAGTGATACAGGGATCGAGACCCAGTACTTC | CASSDTGIETQYF
TRBJ1-4 | few | NA | TRBV7-6 | TGTGCCAGCAGCCTAGGACAGACAACAACTAATGAAAAACTGTTTTTT | CASSLGQTTTNEKLFF
TRBJ1-5 | many | NA | TRBV7-2 | TGTGCCAGCAGCTTATACTGGTATCAGCCCCAGCATTTT | CASSLYWYQPQHF
TRBJ1-1 | NA | NA | TRBV12-3/TRBV12-4 | TGTGCCAGCAGTCGAGGACGGTGGAACACTGAAGCTTTCTTT | CASSRGRWNTEAFF
TRBJ2-7 | few | NA | TRBV20-1 | TGCAGTGCTAAACCGGGACATCCACCCTACGAGCAGTACTTC | CSAKPGHPPYEQYF
TRBJ1-4 | few | NA | TRBV6-5 | TGTGCCAGCAGTTACTTCGGAGTCAACGGGGGTGAAAAACTGTTTTTT | CASSYFGVNGGEKLFF
TRBJ2-2 | NA | TRBD1 | TRBV25-1 | TGTGCCAGCAGCCCGGGACAGCCGGCCGGGGAGCTGTTTTTT | CASSPGQPAGELFF
TRBJ2-1 | many | NA | TRBV7-2 | TGTGCCAGCAGCTTAGCCCCAGTATACAATGAGCAGTTCTTC | CASSLAPVYNEQFF
TRBJ2-1 | many | NA | TRBV7-6 | TGTGCCAGCAGCCCCTATATGAGCTCCTACAATGAGCAGTTCTTC | CASSPYMSSYNEQFF
TRBJ2-5 | many | NA | TRBV6-2/TRBV6-3 | TGTGCCAGCATCAAAGCCGGGGCAGGGCAAGAGACCCAGTACTTC | CASIKAGAGQETQYF
TRBJ1-4 | few | NA | TRBV25-1 | TGTGCCAGCAGTGACGGCTTCGAGGAAAAACTGTTTTTT | CASSDGFEEKLFF
TRBJ2-5 | many | NA | TRBV7-6 | TGTGCCAGCAGCCCAAGAGACCAAGAGACCCAGTACTTC | CASSPRDQETQYF
TRBJ2-3 | once | TRBD2 | TRBV6-2/TRBV6-3 | TGTGCCAGCAGCGGATCCGGGACTAGCGGGCGCCGGTATTTT | CASSGSGTSGRRYF
TRBJ2-4 | many | TRBD1 | TRBV12-3/TRBV12-4 | TGTGCCAGCAGTCCCCGACAGGGCAGAAACATTCAGTACTTC | CASSPRQGRNIQYF
TRBJ1-5 | NA | NA | TRBV19 | TGTGCCAGTAGTATGCAGAGTTATAGCAATCAGCCCCAGCATTTT | CASSMQSYSNQPQHF
TRBJ2-7 | few | NA | TRBV20-1 | TGCAGTGCTCCGGACGGCGGCCACGAGCAGTACTTC | CSAPDGGHEQYF
TRBJ2-1 | many | NA | TRBV7-2 | TGTGCCAGCAGCTTAGATTCCGGGTCCTACAATGAGCAGTTCTTC | CASSLDSGSYNEQFF
TRBJ2-2 | few | TRBD2 | TRBV7-2 | TGTGCCAGCAGAATAGCGGGGACGAACACCGGGGAGCTGTTTTTT | CASRIAGTNTGELFF
TRBJ1-5 | many | TRBD1 | TRBV28 | TGTGCCAGCAGTTCAACAGGGGCCTATCAGCCCCAGCATTTT | CASSSTGAYQPQHF
TRBJ2-7 | NA | NA | TRBV2 | TGTGCCAGCAGGGTCGGGGTAGACTACGAGCAGTACTTC | CASRVGVDYEQYF
TRBJ1-5 | NA | NA | TRBV19 | TGTGCCACTACCAAACAGAAGGATTCGCAGCCCCAGCATTTT | CATTKQKDSQPQHF
TRBJ2-5 | many | NA | TRBV28 | TGTGCCAGCAGCAGCGGGGACAGTAAGAGAACCCAGTACTTC | CASSSGDSKRTQYF
TRBJ2-7 | few | TRBD1 | TRBV6-5 | TGTGCCAGCAGTCTATCGACAGGGCAGTACGAGCAGTACTTC | CASSLSTGQYEQYF
TRBJ1-4 | NA | NA | TRBV28 | TGTGCCAGCAGTTTGCCGGTGGTGGGAAGTAATGAAAAACTGTTTTTT | CASSLPVVGSNEKLFF
TRBJ1-1 | many | NA | TRBV7-8 | TGTGCCAGCAGCCGCGTGACCGGGAGCACTGAAGCTTTCTTT | CASSRVTGSTEAFF
TRBJ2-7 | NA | NA | TRBV5-4 | TGTGCCAGCAGCTTTCGGGGGGCGGGCGAGCAGTACTTC | CASSFRGAGEQYF
TRBJ1-2 | NA | NA | TRBV2 | TGTGCCAGCAGTGTCAGGGACTATGGCTACACCTTC | CASSVRDYGYTF
TRBJ2-1 | NA | NA | TRBV6-5 | TGTGCCAGCAGTGAGAATAGCCCTTACAATGAGCAGTTCTTC | CASSENSPYNEQFF
TRBJ2-3 | NA | NA | TRBV20-1 | TGCAGTGCTAGCGGGGATAGCACAGATACGCAGTATTTT | CSASGDSTDTQYF